This paragraph reports one T cell receptor beta chain. The sample originates from a study of blood T cell repertoires in COVID-19. Study-level background: The United States, Italy and Spain were the sources of the acute and convalescent COVID-19 samples. T cells, B-cell-depleted T cells, or PBMCs supplied cDNA or gDNA.

Clones were read by immunoSEQ multiplex PCR, and TCRdb kept only the in-frame ones, dropping some. The sample carries under 300,000 clones, about nine tenths recorded once. CDR1 is SGHKS, CDR2 YYEKEE, per germline (reference sequence). The V and J ends lost 5 bases and 0 bases respectively, with 12 bases between them. CDR3 length: 15 amino acids. A Seattle source enrolled patients during active infection and followed them longitudinally. J is TRBJ1-3 and V is TRBV5-5; maybe TRBD1 (5 bases). Sequenced sample: peripheral blood. This TCR was recovered from a young man with COVID-19, enrolled during active disease. Here the CDR3 reads CASRVPGNSGNTIYF. As DNA, the CDR3 is TGTGCCAGCAGAGTTCCAGGGAACTCTGGAAACACCATATATTTT.